Each of the 18 T cell receptor beta chains below was sequenced from the same sample in a study of sequential checkpoint blockade in melanoma. The table came from immunoSEQ multiplex PCR; TCRdb's copy has only in-frame clones and leaves some out. The table lists approximately 28,000 clones, under 85% of them singletons. Regarding treatment: randomized to nivolumab then ipilimumab (arm A) or the reverse (arm B). This material consisted of CD8+ T cells sorted from blood (inferred from file names), taken from a patient given nivolumab and ipilimumab in sequence. The receptors derive from a human donor with melanoma.

This chain connects TRBV5-1 to TRBJ2-7; TRBD1 agrees at 8 bases. The CDR3 totals 15 residues. Germline V lookup: CDR1 SGHRS, CDR2 YFSETQ. J lost 0 bases, V lost 1 base, and 3 bases had no gene match. The DNA of the CDR3 is TGCGCCAGCAGCTTGTGGGACAGGAGCTCCTACGAGCAGTACTTC. This gives the protein CASSLWDRSSYEQYF.

V is TRBV5-6 and J is TRBJ1-1; maybe TRBD1 (5 bases). Trimming took off 1 base at V and 1 base at J, with 5 bases between the two ends. CDR3 length: 13 residues. Germline V gene sequence: CDR1 SGHDT, CDR2 YYEEEE. The CDR3 region has the DNA TGTGCCAGCAGCTTGCAGGGGAACACTGAAGCTTTCTTT. The encoded protein is CASSLQGNTEAFF.

The CDR3 region is CASSYTEMGADEKLFF. The CDR3 DNA sequence: TGTGCCAGCAGCTACACAGAAATGGGGGCGGATGAAAAACTGTTTTTT. The V and J genes are TRBV13 and TRBJ1-4, with a tentative D call TRBD1 (6 bases). Per the germline V gene, CDR1 is PRHDT and CDR2 is FYEKMQ (reference sequence). V was pared by 4 bases and J by 6 bases, with 18 bases between. This CDR3 is 16 amino acids long.

The V and J genes are TRBV29-1 and TRBJ1-2; 9 bases match TRBD1. The trim removed 3 bases at V and 13 bases at J, leaving 9 bases unmatched. The CDR3 totals 12 residues. Germline-derived CDR1 and CDR2 are SQVTM and ANQGSEA. The DNA for the CDR3 is TGCAGCGTTGAGGGACAGGGCTGGAGAGGCACCTTC. Protein sequence: CSVEGQGWRGTF.

V and J are TRBV7-6 and TRBJ1-6; 7 bases agree with TRBD1. The germline V gene encodes CDR1 SGHVS and CDR2 FNYEAQ. The CDR3 length is 14 residues. Trimming at V came to 1 base and at J to 9 bases, leaving 3 bases not matched to a gene. The CDR3 loop reads CASSLDRGASPLHF. The CDR3 nucleotides read TGTGCCAGCAGCTTAGACAGGGGCGCTTCACCCCTCCACTTT.

V and J are TRBV25-1 and TRBJ1-5; D remains ambiguous. CDR3 length: 13 residues. V was trimmed by 5 bases and J by 0 bases, leaving 5 bases between them. The germline V gene has CDR1 MGHDK and CDR2 SYGVNS. CDR3 in amino acids: CASSTGSNQPQHF. The DNA of the CDR3 is TGTGCCAGCAGTACCGGTAGCAATCAGCCCCAGCATTTT. The complete variable domain, with remaining parts taken from reference TRBV25-1 and TRBJ1-5, reads EADIYQTPRYLVIGTGKKITLECSQTMGHDKMYWYQQDPGMELHLIHYSYGVNSTEKGDLSSESTVSRIRTEHFPLTLESARPSHTSQYLCASSTGSNQPQHFGDGTRLSIL.

The V call is TRBV9, the J call TRBJ1-5; no firm D call. The V end was cut by 0 bases, the J end by 5 bases, with 15 bases between. The CDR3 totals 16 residues. The germline gives CDR1 SGDLS, CDR2 YYNGEE. Written as DNA, the CDR3 is TGTGCCAGCAGCGTAGGAGCGGGATACGGGGATCAGCCCCAGCATTTT. This sequence encodes CASSVGAGYGDQPQHF.

The chain recombines TRBV7-2 with TRBJ2-1; D remains ambiguous. The CDR3 loop spans 14 amino acids. Germline V gene lookup returns CDR1 SGHTA and CDR2 FQGNSA. Trimming took 1 base from V and 8 from J, leaving 12 bases between them. DNA for the CDR3: TGTGCCAGCAGCTTAGGGGCCTACCCTCATGAGCAGTTCTTC. Amino acid sequence: CASSLGAYPHEQFF. Filled out from reference TRBV7-2 and TRBJ2-1, the complete variable domain reads GAGVSQSPSNKVTEKGKDVELRCDPISGHTALYWYRQSLGQGLEFLIYFQGNSAPDKSGLPSDRFSAERTGGSVSTLTIQRTQQEDSAVYLCASSLGAYPHEQFFGPGTRLTVL.

J is TRBJ2-7 and V is TRBV6-6; 9 bases line up with TRBD1. CDR1 and CDR2 (germline): MNHNY, SVGAGI (reference sequence). This CDR3 has 16 residues. The ends lost 6 bases at V and 2 bases at J; junction bases unmatched: 11. CDR3 coding DNA: TGTGCCAGCAGCCCCGTAACCGGGACAGGGACCTACGAGCAGTACTTC. Translation: CASSPVTGTGTYEQYF.

The rearrangement links TRBV5-6 to TRBJ2-2, with 12 bases that match TRBD1. V shed 7 bases, J shed 6 bases, and the junction held 4 bases outside the gene matches. CDR1 is SGHDT and CDR2 is YYEEEE in the germline V gene. CDR3 length equals 14 residues. The CDR3 nucleotides are TGTGCCAGCCGGGACAGGGGGCAACCCGGGGAGCTGTTTTTT. It specifies CASRDRGQPGELFF.

The chain carries TRBV28 and TRBJ1-5; TRBD1 matches at 8 bases. The junction had 9 bases not matched to a gene; V was cut back by 1 base and J by 7 bases. CDR1 is MDHEN and CDR2 is SYDVKM in the germline V gene. CDR3 length equals 16 residues. The CDR3 sequence is CASSLLAGGAGQPQHF. DNA for the CDR3: TGTGCCAGCAGTTTATTGGCAGGGGGCGCAGGGCAGCCCCAGCATTTT.

The chain recombines TRBV6-5 with TRBJ2-7, with TRBD1 as a possible D gene (5 bases). In germline, CDR1 is MNHEY, CDR2 SVGAGI. V was cut by 6 bases and J by 2 bases, with 11 bases left in between. The CDR3 runs to 13 residues. The chain's CDR3 is CASSPTGPYEQYF. As DNA, the CDR3 is TGTGCCAGCAGCCCTACAGGACCCTACGAGCAGTACTTC.

This CDR3 reads CASSVAGGGEKLFF. CDR3 coding DNA: TGTGCCAGCAGCGTGGCAGGGGGAGGTGAAAAACTGTTTTTT. This chain uses TRBV9 with TRBJ1-4, with 7 positions matching TRBD1. Germline V gene data show CDR1 as SGDLS and CDR2 as YYNGEE. This CDR3 comprises 14 residues. V trimming: 2 bases; J trimming: 7 bases; junction bases outside the gene matches: 5.

The CDR3 loop reads CASSDREDEQFF. CDR3 coding DNA: TGTGCCAGCAGTGACAGGGAAGATGAGCAGTTCTTC. The chain uses TRBV27 and TRBJ2-1; the match to TRBD1 covers 7 bases. V lost 5 bases and J lost 8; bases outside the gene matches: 3. Germline V gene lookup returns CDR1 MNHEY and CDR2 SMNVEV (reference sequence). The CDR3 runs 12 residues.

The genes are TRBV19 and TRBJ2-3, with 7 bases aligning to TRBD2. Per the germline V gene, CDR1 is LNHDA and CDR2 is SQIVND (reference sequence). The CDR3 is made up of 14 amino acids. J lost 3 bases, V lost 11 bases, and 11 bases had no gene match. DNA of the CDR3: TGTGCCTCAAGCTTGTCTAGCGGTACAGATACGCAGTATTTT. The encoded protein is CASSLSSGTDTQYF.

The J gene is TRBJ2-7, the V gene TRBV7-9; 9 bases are a match to TRBD1. The V gene's germline CDR1 is SEHNR and CDR2 FQNEAQ (reference sequence). The length of the CDR3 is 16 residues. The V and J ends lost 2 bases and 2 bases, in that order; junction bases with no gene match: 7. The CDR3 DNA is TGTGCCAGCAGCTTATATCCGGGACAGGGTCCCTACGAGCAGTACTTC. This gives the protein CASSLYPGQGPYEQYF.

The chain is built from TRBV4-1 and TRBJ2-5, with D possibly being TRBD2 (5 bases). Gene TRBJ2-7 matches the end of the DNA better, so the J call may be wrong. CDR3 size: 14 residues. Germline V gives CDR1 MGHRA, CDR2 YSYEKL. The CDR3 DNA sequence: TGCGCCAGCAGCCAATCGACCGGGGTATACGAGCAGTACTTC. It translates to CASSQSTGVYEQYF.

The genes are TRBV30 and TRBJ2-7; perhaps TRBD2 as D (5 bases). The CDR3 sequence is 13 residues long. Trimming removed 0 bases from V and 2 bases from J, with 8 bases in between. Germline CDR1 is GTSNPN and CDR2 is SVGIG (reference sequence). This CDR3 reads CAWSVGMTYEQYF. Here the CDR3 DNA reads TGTGCCTGGAGTGTCGGGATGACCTACGAGCAGTACTTC. The complete variable domain, with remaining parts taken from reference TRBV30 and TRBJ2-7, reads SQTIHQWPATLVQPVGSPLSLECTVEGTSNPNLYWYRQAAGRGLQLLFYSVGIGQISSEVPQNLSASRPQDRQFILSSKKLLLSDSGFYLCAWSVGMTYEQYFGPGTRLTVT.